The clone carrying this TCR beta chain was counted between two and nine times. TCRdb called the reads again in MiXCR, with one record for every CDR3 protein. The sample includes under 850,000 distinct CDR3 sequences, approximately 40% seen only once; the top ten take 2.8%. The sample belongs to a study of T cell repertoires in cytomegalovirus infection. This CDR3 is built from 16 residues. The junction had 7 bases not matched to a gene; V was cut back by 3 bases and J by 7 bases. Looked up from germline, CDR1 is LNHDA and CDR2 is SQIVND (reference sequence). The TCR sequence derives from a human donor in good health (CMV status not recorded). Some clones in this sample may be carry-over from other donors' samples. The sequenced material came from PBMCs. This chain links TRBV19 with TRBJ1-6; 9 nucleotides agree with TRBD1. This chain's CDR3 is CASSIIGQGINSPLHF. Here the CDR3 DNA reads TGTGCCAGTAGTATTATAGGACAGGGGATCAATTCACCCCTCCACTTT.